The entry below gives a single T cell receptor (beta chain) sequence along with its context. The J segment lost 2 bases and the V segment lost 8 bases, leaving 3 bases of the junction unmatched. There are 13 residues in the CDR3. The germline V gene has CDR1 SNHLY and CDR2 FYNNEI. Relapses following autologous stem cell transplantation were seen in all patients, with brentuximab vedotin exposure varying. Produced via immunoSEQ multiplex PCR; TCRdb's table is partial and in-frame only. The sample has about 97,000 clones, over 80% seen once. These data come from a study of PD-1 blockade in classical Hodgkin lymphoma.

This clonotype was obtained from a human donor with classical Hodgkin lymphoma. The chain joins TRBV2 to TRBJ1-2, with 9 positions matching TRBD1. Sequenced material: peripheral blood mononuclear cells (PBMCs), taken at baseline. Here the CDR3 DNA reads TGTGCCAGCCTCGGACAGGGGAACTATGGCTACACCTTC. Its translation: CASLGQGNYGYTF.